What follows are 10 T cell receptor beta chains derived from one specimen sequenced in a study of blood T cell repertoires in COVID-19. Sequenced by immunoSEQ multiplex PCR; TCRdb stores in-frame clones only, minus some. The table includes over 60,000 clones, 81% detected once. Sequenced material: peripheral blood. These TCRs come from a human donor in a cohort sampled during active COVID-19.

V and J are TRBV4-3 and TRBJ2-2; 8 bases map to TRBD2. V was clipped by 0 bases and J by 4 bases; unmatched bases: 10. The CDR3 is 18 residues long. CDR1 is LGHNA, CDR2 YSLEER, per germline. In DNA form, the CDR3 reads TGCGCCAGCAGCCAAGAACCCTCGGGAGGGACGGGCACCGGGGAGCTGTTTTTT. Encoded protein: CASSQEPSGGTGTGELFF.

The chain combines TRBV5-4 with TRBJ1-1; D gene uncertain. Germline CDR1 SGHNT, CDR2 YYREEE (reference sequence). The V end was cut by 3 bases, the J end by 5 bases, with 20 bases between. The CDR3 spans 16 residues. The DNA for the CDR3 is TGTGCCAGCAGCTCGGGCGGGGTCAGCGTCGGGACTGAAGCTTTCTTT. This sequence encodes CASSSGGVSVGTEAFF.

The chain couples TRBV11-2 to TRBJ2-7; D gene ambiguous. V lost 1 base and J lost 3, with 7 bases in between. Germline values: CDR1 SGHAT, CDR2 FQNNGV. The CDR3 is 13 residues long. The CDR3: CASSLVSSYEQYF. For the CDR3, the DNA is TGTGCCAGCAGCTTAGTCTCTAGCTACGAGCAGTACTTC.

V gene TRBV12-3 or TRBV12-4 combines with J gene TRBJ2-6; D remains unclear. Trimming cost V 3 bases and J 9 bases, with 3 bases left between them. The CDR3 contains 11 residues. The CDR3 DNA follows: TGTGCCAGCAGTTTCCTCAACGTCCTGACTTTC. Translation: CASSFLNVLTF.

The chain carries TRBV15 and TRBJ1-1; D gene ambiguous. Looked up from germline, CDR1 is LNHNV and CDR2 is YYDKDF (reference sequence). This CDR3 is built from 13 residues. Trimming pared 5 bases from V and 5 bases from J, leaving 12 bases between. In DNA form, the CDR3 reads TGTGCCACCAGCGGGGAAGGGAGTACTGAAGCTTTCTTT. It translates to CATSGEGSTEAFF. Full variable domain (rest looked up from reference TRBV15 and TRBJ1-1): DAMVIQNPRYQVTQFGKPVTLSCSQTLNHNVMYWYQQKSSQAPKLLFHYYDKDFNNEADTPDNFQSRRPNTSFCFLDIRSPGLGDTAMYLCATSGEGSTEAFFGQGTRLTVV.

The genes are TRBV29-1 and TRBJ2-2; tentative D call: TRBD1 (6 bases). The CDR3 has 12 residues. Trimming cost V 4 bases and J 7 bases, with 10 bases left between them. The germline CDR1 and CDR2 sequences are SQVTM and ANQGSEA. The CDR3 here is CSVVIGGGELFF. CDR3 DNA: TGCAGCGTTGTAATAGGGGGCGGGGAGCTGTTTTTT.

The V and J genes are TRBV28 and TRBJ2-2; 7 positions agree with TRBD1. The CDR3 consists of 16 residues. The V segment lost 2 bases and the J segment 1 base; nucleotides outside the gene matches: 4. Looked up from germline, CDR1 is MDHEN and CDR2 is SYDVKM. DNA for the CDR3: TGTGCCAGCAGTTTACCGGGACAGATGAACACCGGGGAGCTGTTTTTT. It yields the protein CASSLPGQMNTGELFF.

This sequence joins TRBV7-8 and TRBJ2-6, with D perhaps TRBD1 (5 bases). Trimming took 3 bases from V and 8 from J, leaving 17 bases between them. The CDR3 has 16 amino acids. CDR1 and CDR2 (germline): SGHVS, FQNEAQ. CDR3 protein: CASSFRTPWRSNVLTF. The CDR3 nucleotides read TGTGCCAGCAGCTTCCGGACACCATGGCGTTCCAACGTCCTGACTTTC.

This clone was seen more than once but under ten times. V gene TRBV5-1 combines with J gene TRBJ2-1, with 12 bases that match TRBD2. The CDR3 is made up of 16 amino acids. Looked up from germline, CDR1 is SGHRS and CDR2 is YFSETQ. The ends lost 7 bases at V and 8 bases at J; junction bases unmatched: 13. The CDR3 sequence is CASAPTGLAGGDEQFF. CDR3 sequence (DNA): TGCGCCAGCGCGCCGACGGGACTAGCGGGTGGGGATGAGCAGTTCTTC.

The chain recombines TRBV19 with TRBJ1-2; D is ambiguous. The V and J ends lost 4 bases and 8 bases respectively, with 14 bases between them. The CDR3 runs 13 residues. Germline CDR1 LNHDA, CDR2 SQIVND (reference sequence). The CDR3, as DNA: TGTGCCAGTAGTACAAAGCTTACGGTCGGCTACACCTTC. It yields the protein CASSTKLTVGYTF. Full variable domain (outside the CDR3, taken from reference TRBV19 and TRBJ1-2): DGGITQSPKYLFRKEGQNVTLSCEQNLNHDAMYWYRQDPGQGLRLIYYSQIVNDFQKGDIAEGYSVSREKKESFPLTVTSAQKNPTAFYLCASSTKLTVGYTFGSGTRLTVV.